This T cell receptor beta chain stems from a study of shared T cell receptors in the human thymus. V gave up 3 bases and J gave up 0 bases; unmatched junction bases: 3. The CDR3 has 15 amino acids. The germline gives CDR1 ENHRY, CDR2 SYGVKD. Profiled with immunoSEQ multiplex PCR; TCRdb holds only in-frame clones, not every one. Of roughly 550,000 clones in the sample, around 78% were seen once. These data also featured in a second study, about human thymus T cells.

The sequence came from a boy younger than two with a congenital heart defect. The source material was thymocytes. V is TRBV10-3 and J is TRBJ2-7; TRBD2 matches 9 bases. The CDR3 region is CAISDGGRASYEQYF. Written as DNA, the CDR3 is TGTGCCATCAGTGACGGCGGGAGGGCCTCCTACGAGCAGTACTTC.